The T cell receptor beta chain under discussion was sequenced for a study of T cell changes during pregnancy in multiple sclerosis. TCRdb's copy holds only in-frame clones and misses some; the assay was immunoSEQ multiplex PCR. The table records tens of thousands of clones, around 92% of them present only once. Per the germline V gene, CDR1 is MNHEY and CDR2 is SVGAGI. Trimming shortened V by 0 bases and J by 1 base, and 12 bases separated the two germline ends. The length of the CDR3 is 16 residues. The specimen was CD8+ T cells from peripheral blood mononuclear cells, collected in the third trimester of pregnancy. J is TRBJ2-5 and V is TRBV6-5; TRBD1 is a possible D gene (5 bases). The receptor comes from a female donor in good health, enrolled as a control in a pregnancy study. CDR3 protein: CASSYSIRQFQETQYF. The CDR3 DNA is TGTGCCAGCAGTTACTCGATTAGACAGTTCCAAGAGACCCAGTACTTC.